The clone carrying this TCR beta chain was seen once. The sample belongs to a study of blood T cell repertoires in COVID-19. Trimming left V 2 bases short and J 8 bases short, with 13 bases between. In germline, CDR1 is SEHNR, CDR2 FQNEAQ (reference sequence). The CDR3 loop spans 14 amino acids. The repertoire was sequenced with immunoSEQ multiplex PCR; TCRdb's copy has only in-frame clones and lacks some. The sample comprises more than 55,000 clones, around 91% of which are singletons, and about a sixth rests with the top ten. Seattle enrolled patients during active infection and tracked them longitudinally.

The sample was peripheral blood. This receptor was identified in a woman aged 55 to 70 with COVID-19, enrolled during active disease. V and J are TRBV7-9 and TRBJ1-5; D is possibly TRBD1 (6 bases). In DNA form, the CDR3 reads TGTGCCAGCAGCTTAAATACAGGGTTGGAGCCCCAGCATTTT. Its protein is CASSLNTGLEPQHF.